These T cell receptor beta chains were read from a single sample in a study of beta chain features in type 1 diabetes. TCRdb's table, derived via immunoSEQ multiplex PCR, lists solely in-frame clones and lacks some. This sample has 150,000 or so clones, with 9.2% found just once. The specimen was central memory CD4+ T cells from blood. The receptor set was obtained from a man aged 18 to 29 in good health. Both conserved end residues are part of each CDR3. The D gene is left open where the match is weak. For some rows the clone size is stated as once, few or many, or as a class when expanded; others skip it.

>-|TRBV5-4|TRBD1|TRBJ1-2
CASSPGQGARGYTF
TGTGCCAGCAGCCCGGGACAGGGGGCTCGAGGCTACACCTTC
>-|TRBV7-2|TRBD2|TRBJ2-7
CASSLNNGGGANEQYF
TGTGCCAGCAGCTTAAACAACGGCGGGGGGGCCAACGAGCAGTACTTC
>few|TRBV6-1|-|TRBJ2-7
CASSELGGAHRGSYEQYF
TGTGCCAGCAGTGAATTAGGAGGAGCCCACCGGGGATCCTACGAGCAGTACTTC
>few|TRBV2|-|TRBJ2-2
CASSAQGFTGELFF
TGTGCCAGCAGTGCGCAGGGGTTCACCGGGGAGCTGTTTTTT
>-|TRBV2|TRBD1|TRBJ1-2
CASRHGTADGYTF
TGTGCCAGCAGGCATGGGACAGCCGATGGCTACACCTTC
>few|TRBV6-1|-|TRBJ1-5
CASSEAGAQPQHF
TGTGCCAGCAGTGAAGCAGGGGCGCAGCCCCAGCATTTT
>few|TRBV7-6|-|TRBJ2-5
CASSLSQGRVETQYF
TGTGCCAGCAGCTTAAGCCAGGGAAGGGTAGAGACCCAGTACTTC
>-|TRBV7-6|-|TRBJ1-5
CASSLGLDQPQHF
TGTGCCAGCAGCTTAGGTCTCGATCAGCCCCAGCATTTT
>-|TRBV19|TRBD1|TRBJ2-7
CASRTGTGVEQYF
TGTGCCAGTAGGACCGGGACAGGGGTAGAGCAGTACTTC
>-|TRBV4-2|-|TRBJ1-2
CASSQGNSNYGYTF
TGTGCCAGCAGCCAAGGAAACAGTAACTATGGCTACACCTTC
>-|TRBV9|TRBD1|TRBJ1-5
CASSGQGNQPQHF
TGTGCCAGCAGTGGACAGGGAAATCAGCCCCAGCATTTT
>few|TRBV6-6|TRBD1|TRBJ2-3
CASSPTGGNTDTQYF
TGTGCCAGCAGCCCTACAGGGGGAAACACAGATACGCAGTATTTT
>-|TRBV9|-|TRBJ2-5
CASSASGQNQETQYF
TGTGCCAGCAGCGCCTCCGGACAGAACCAAGAGACCCAGTACTTC
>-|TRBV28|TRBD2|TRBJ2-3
CAILAGGTDTQYF
TGTGCCATTTTAGCGGGGGGAACAGATACGCAGTATTTT
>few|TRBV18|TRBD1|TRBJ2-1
CASSPGDRRNNEQFF
TGTGCCAGCTCACCGGGGGACAGGCGGAACAATGAGCAGTTCTTC
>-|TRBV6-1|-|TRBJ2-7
CASLDTYEQYF
TGTGCCAGCCTGGACACTTACGAGCAGTACTTC
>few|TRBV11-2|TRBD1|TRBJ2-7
CASRRTGPYEQYF
TGTGCCAGCAGGCGGACAGGGCCCTACGAGCAGTACTTC
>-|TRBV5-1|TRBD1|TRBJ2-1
CASSTGQGSYNEQFF
TGCGCCAGCAGCACAGGACAGGGATCCTACAATGAGCAGTTCTTC
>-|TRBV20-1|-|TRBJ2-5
CSATGERAQYF
TGCAGTGCTACAGGGGAAAGGGCCCAGTACTTC
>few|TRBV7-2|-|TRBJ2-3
CASSFRVSTDTQYF
TGTGCCAGCAGCTTCAGGGTTAGCACAGATACGCAGTATTTT
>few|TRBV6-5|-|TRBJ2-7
CASSGGLGGQYF
TGTGCCAGCAGTGGGGGACTTGGGGGGCAGTACTTC
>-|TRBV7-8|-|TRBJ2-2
CASSPARKNTGELFF
TGTGCCAGCAGCCCGGCCAGGAAGAACACCGGGGAGCTGTTTTTT
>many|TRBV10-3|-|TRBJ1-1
CAISPGITEAFF
TGTGCCATCAGTCCAGGGATCACTGAAGCTTTCTTT